This note documents a single T cell receptor (beta chain) sequence. The record originates from a study of blood T cell repertoires in COVID-19. Study-wide context: COVID-19 samples from acute and convalescent phases originated in the United States, Italy and Spain. T cells, B-cell-depleted T cells, or PBMCs supplied cDNA or gDNA.

As originally analysed: Estimates of nucleated cell counts were drawn from the amplification of reference gene primers. Clones were read by immunoSEQ multiplex PCR, and TCRdb kept only the in-frame ones, dropping some. V and J calls and clone size are those listed in that table; D and trimming were worked out from the DNA. Of under 350,000 clones in the sample, around 89% were seen once. V shed 0 bases and J 9 bases; nucleotides not matched to a gene: 4. CDR3 length: 15 amino acids. CDR1 is MNHNY and CDR2 is SVGAGI in the germline V gene (reference sequence). The material sequenced was peripheral blood. The genes are TRBV6-6 and TRBJ2-1; 11 bases match TRBD2. The clonotype comes from a man aged 35 to 55 with acute or convalescent COVID-19. The CDR3 DNA is TGTGCCAGCAGTTACTCCCTAGCGGGGGGCGGTGAGCAGTTCTTC. Translating it yields CASSYSLAGGGEQFF.